The T cell receptor beta chain under discussion was sequenced for a study of T cells in Graves' hyperthyroidism and ophthalmopathy. Study-wide points: The blood repertoire included most of the expanded thyroid clonotypes above 0.001.

Exclusion of patients followed from uncontrolled infection, other autoimmune disease, pregnancy or lactation. Diagnostic decisions used clinical symptoms, serum thyroxine and TRAb, thyroid ultrasound and orbital computed tomography. Using around 10 ml of fresh peripheral blood, PBMCs were prepared. Amplified TCR beta CDR3 regions came from RNA transcripts. An initial round of RT-PCR targeting the TCR CDR3 relied on the HTBI primer set. TCRdb recomputed calls from the multiplex PCR reads with MiXCR, one row per CDR3 protein. The data contain fewer than 900,000 distinct CDR3 sequences, roughly 20% of them seen just once; the ten biggest clones take up approximately 15%. A word on this clonotype: Antigen unknown.

The germline V gene has CDR1 LGHDT and CDR2 YNNKEL (reference sequence). V lost 2 bases to trimming and J lost 2 bases, with 10 bases between them. This CDR3 has 16 amino acids. The chain employs TRBV3-1 and TRBJ2-6; D unclear. Sequenced sample: blood. The receptor was derived from a woman in her fifties or sixties with Graves' hyperthyroidism that later progressed to Graves' ophthalmopathy. The CDR3 DNA follows: TGTGCCAGCAGCCAACCAATGGGGACTGGGGCCAACGTCCTGACTTTC. As protein: CASSQPMGTGANVLTF.